The clone carrying this TCR beta chain was counted once. Researchers report immunoSEQ v3.0 was run at survey level. The protocol was immunoSEQ multiplex PCR, while the TCRdb copy is restricted to in-frame clones and leaves out a portion. The sample yields about 48,000 clones, around four fifths seen once. These data are taken from a study of long-term antiretroviral therapy in people with HIV. CDR3 length equals 15 residues. Trimming removed 4 bases from V and 2 bases from J; junction bases left unmatched: 4. The germline V gene encodes CDR1 MDHEN and CDR2 SYDVKM. This receptor was obtained from a young woman with HIV. This material consisted of unsorted PBMCs, taken 0.8 years after starting antiretroviral therapy. V and J are TRBV28 and TRBJ2-3, with TRBD2 matching 9 bases. CDR3 DNA: TGTGCCAGCAGTTCCCCGGGACTAGCCACAGATACGCAGTATTTT. This encodes CASSSPGLATDTQYF.